This TCR beta chain derives from a study of blood T cell repertoires in COVID-19. Whole-study context: Samples came from the United States, Italy and Spain, spanning acute and convalescent COVID-19. T cells, B-cell-depleted T cells, or PBMCs provided the cDNA or gDNA that served as material.

Only in-frame clones appear in the TCRdb table, and some are missing; sequencing was by immunoSEQ multiplex PCR. This sample has about 270,000 clones; roughly 83% occur once, and the top ten carry approximately 1.5%. The germline V and J ends were trimmed by 3 bases and 2 bases, with 8 bases remaining between them. The CDR3 consists of 14 residues. Germline V gives CDR1 KGHDR, CDR2 SFDVKD. The Seattle patients, enrolled during active infection, were followed longitudinally. The clonotype originates from a human donor with COVID-19, enrolled during active disease. The donor label of this sample is uncertain. This chain uses TRBV24-1 with TRBJ2-3, with D unresolved. Sequenced input: peripheral blood. This CDR3 is CATSDPSSTDTQYF. The CDR3 region has the DNA TGTGCCACCAGTGATCCCAGTTCCACAGATACGCAGTATTTT.